The clone carrying this TCR beta chain was counted between two and nine times. This sample stems from a study of blood T cell repertoires in COVID-19. Across the whole study: In each case, the material was cDNA or gDNA derived from T cells, B-cell-depleted T cells, or PBMCs.

Assay used: immunoSEQ multiplex PCR; TCRdb lists only in-frame clones, some missing. In the table there are approximately 290,000 clones, more than 80% of which are singletons. The sample consisted of PBMCs or T cells enriched from blood (not recorded which). This receptor was identified in a woman aged 25 to 39 who had recovered from COVID-19.

The CDR3 nucleotides are TGTGCCAGCAGGTGGACGGCAGGGGGAGGCTATGGCTACACCTTC. It yields the protein CASRWTAGGGYGYTF. V gene TRBV28 combines with J gene TRBJ1-2, with 7 bases fitting TRBD1. Trimming removed 6 bases from V and 4 bases from J; junction bases left unmatched: 11. Per germline, CDR1 MDHEN and CDR2 SYDVKM. This CDR3 has 15 residues.